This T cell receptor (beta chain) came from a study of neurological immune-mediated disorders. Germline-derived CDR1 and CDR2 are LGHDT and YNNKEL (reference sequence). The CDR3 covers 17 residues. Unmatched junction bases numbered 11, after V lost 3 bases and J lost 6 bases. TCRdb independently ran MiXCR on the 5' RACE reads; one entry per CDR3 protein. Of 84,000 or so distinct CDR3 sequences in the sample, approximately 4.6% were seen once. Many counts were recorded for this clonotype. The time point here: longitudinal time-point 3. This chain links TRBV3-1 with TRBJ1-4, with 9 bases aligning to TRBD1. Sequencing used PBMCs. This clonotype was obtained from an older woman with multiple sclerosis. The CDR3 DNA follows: TGTGCCAGCAGCCACCCGGGACAGGGAATAGGGGATGAAAAACTGTTTTTT. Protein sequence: CASSHPGQGIGDEKLFF.